This T cell receptor beta chain came from a study of graft-versus-host responses after intestinal transplantation. Study-wide results and caveats: Detection of GvH clones occurred in recipient marrow, and some had their first appearance in ileum or blood.

This clone was detected only a few times. The antigen is unknown. With 1 base removed from V and 3 bases from J, the gap between germline ends came to 10 bases. Germline V gene lookup returns CDR1 SEHNR and CDR2 FQNEAQ (reference sequence). This CDR3 has 14 amino acids. Sequencing was performed with immunoSEQ multiplex PCR; in TCRdb, only in-frame clones are kept and a portion is missing. The sample carries just over 85,000 clones, under 95% recorded once. This clonotype was obtained from a human donor who was the organ donor for an intestinal transplant. The sequences come from unstimulated CD8+ T cells sorted from spleen or lymph node cells, collected before transplant. This chain connects TRBV7-9 to TRBJ2-7, with D unclear. This CDR3 reads CASSLVGTSYEQYF. The CDR3 DNA sequence: TGTGCCAGCAGCTTAGTTGGCACAAGCTACGAGCAGTACTTC.